Below are 17 T cell receptor beta chains sequenced from a single sample in a study of cytomegalovirus exposure and HLA in healthy donors. PCR used 60 Vbeta primers and 13 Jbeta primers. Data came from immunoSEQ multiplex PCR; TCRdb stores just in-frame clones and leaves some out. The sample contains about 160,000 clones, roughly 83% of which appear only once. The sample taken for sequencing was PBMCs. Every receptor here comes from a woman under 30 in good health and CMV-seronegative.

J is TRBJ1-4 and V is TRBV7-8; possibly TRBD1 for D (5 bases). The CDR3 has 17 amino acids. Looked up from germline, CDR1 is SGHVS and CDR2 is FQNEAQ. Trimming removed 7 bases at V and 0 bases at J, with 18 bases between. The CDR3 sequence is CASTGGRGYATNEKLFF. DNA for the CDR3: TGTGCCAGCACGGGGGGGAGAGGCTATGCAACTAATGAAAAACTGTTTTTT.

J is TRBJ1-5 and V is TRBV5-6; no reliable D call. Germline loops: CDR1 SGHDT, CDR2 YYEEEE. V was trimmed by 1 base and J by 6 bases, leaving 8 bases between them. The CDR3 has 13 residues. The chain's CDR3 is CASSLFGGQPQHF. The DNA of the CDR3 is TGTGCCAGCAGCTTGTTCGGTGGTCAGCCCCAGCATTTT.

Of note for this clone: The identical CDR3 is also encoded by other nucleotide sequences in the sample. V is TRBV6-1 and J is TRBJ2-7, with 8 bases identical to TRBD1. Unmatched junction bases numbered 2, after V lost 1 base and J lost 3 bases. The CDR3 spans 14 residues. Per germline, CDR1 MNHNS and CDR2 SASEGT. CDR3 DNA sequence: TGTGCCAGCAGTGAAGGGGGACAGGACTACGAGCAGTACTTC. As protein: CASSEGGQDYEQYF.

This rearrangement joins TRBV28 to TRBJ2-7; D might be TRBD1 (5 bases). The V end lost 6 bases, the J end lost 1 base, and 13 bases lay between the germline ends. CDR3 length: 14 amino acids. Per the germline V gene, CDR1 is MDHEN and CDR2 is SYDVKM. This CDR3 is CASRAPGRSYEQYF. CDR3 bases: TGTGCCAGCAGGGCTCCAGGGCGGTCCTACGAGCAGTACTTC.

This chain uses TRBV12-5 with TRBJ1-2; 8 bases are a match to TRBD1. V was pared by 1 base and J by 6 bases, with 4 bases of the junction left unmatched. The length of the CDR3 is 14 residues. Germline values: CDR1 LGHNT, CDR2 FRNRAP. CDR3 sequence (DNA): TGTGCTAGTGGTTTGGGGACAGGGAAAGATGGCTACACCTTC. It is translated as CASGLGTGKDGYTF.

Remarks on this clone: The germline gene is not matched at one end of the junction; a read error may be the cause. This chain links TRBV2 with TRBJ2-1; tentatively, D is TRBD1 (6 bases). CDR1 and CDR2 from the germline V gene are SNHLY and FYNNEI. The CDR3 is 15 residues long. CDR3 loop: CASSEDRTAYNEQFF. CDR3 nucleotide sequence: TGTGCCAGCAGCGAAGACCGGACAGCTTACAATGAGCAGTTCTTC.

The V gene is TRBV7-9, the J gene TRBJ1-5; D perhaps matches TRBD1 (5 bases). This CDR3 is 14 amino acids long. Deletions cut 5 bases from V and 0 bases from J, with 8 bases between. Germline V gene lookup returns CDR1 SEHNR and CDR2 FQNEAQ (reference sequence). CDR3: CASSHDSSNQPQHF. For the CDR3, the DNA is TGTGCCAGCAGCCACGACAGTAGCAATCAGCCCCAGCATTTT.

The rearrangement uses TRBV25-1 and TRBJ1-2; the match to TRBD1 covers 7 bases. The CDR3 is 15 amino acids. After removal of 2 bases from V and 5 bases from J, the junction contained 8 bases not matched to a gene. Germline V gives CDR1 MGHDK, CDR2 SYGVNS. The CDR3 bases are TGTGCCAGCAGTGAAAGTAGGGGGCCGGGGTATGGCTACACCTTC. This translates into CASSESRGPGYGYTF.

V and J are TRBV5-1 and TRBJ1-2; 7 positions match TRBD1. Germline values: CDR1 SGHRS, CDR2 YFSETQ. The trim removed 0 bases at V and 4 bases at J, leaving 9 bases unmatched. This CDR3 is built from 16 residues. The CDR3 loop reads CASSLEKAGTAYGYTF. CDR3 bases: TGCGCCAGCAGCTTGGAGAAGGCCGGGACAGCCTATGGCTACACCTTC.

This clone has more than one count but fewer than ten. This rearrangement joins TRBV5-1 to TRBJ1-2, with D unresolved. V lost 3 bases to trimming and J lost 5 bases, with 11 bases between them. This CDR3 spans 13 amino acids. The V gene's germline CDR1 is SGHRS and CDR2 YFSETQ. The CDR3 DNA reads as TGCGCCAGCAGCTACACAGAGACGTATGGCTACACCTTC. Its translation: CASSYTETYGYTF.

CDR3 DNA: TGCAGCGGGGGGGACGTGAATCAGCCCCAGCATTTT. Its protein product is CSGGDVNQPQHF. This sequence joins TRBV29-1 and TRBJ1-5; a weak D match, TRBD1 (5 bases). V was pared by 7 bases and J by 4 bases, with 11 bases between. Germline-derived CDR1 and CDR2 are SQVTM and ANQGSEA. The CDR3 length is 12 residues.

V usage is TRBV19 and J usage is TRBJ2-5, with D maybe TRBD1 (6 bases). This CDR3 contains 14 residues. Trimming took off 3 bases at V and 2 bases at J, with 10 bases between the two ends. Germline lookup yields CDR1 LNHDA and CDR2 SQIVND (reference sequence). CDR3: CASSIGGGQETQYF. For the CDR3, the DNA is TGTGCCAGTAGTATTGGGGGCGGGCAAGAGACCCAGTACTTC.

The chain uses TRBV12-5 and TRBJ1-1; 7 positions match TRBD1. The CDR3 is made up of 17 amino acids. The trim removed 2 bases at V and 4 bases at J, leaving 13 bases unmatched. Germline CDR1 is LGHNT and CDR2 is FRNRAP. The CDR3 is CASGLPQGVEVGTEAFF. The CDR3 region has the DNA TGTGCTAGTGGTTTGCCGCAGGGGGTCGAGGTAGGCACTGAAGCTTTCTTT.

This clone turned up a few times. The genes are TRBV4-1 and TRBJ2-6; TRBD1 is a possible D gene (6 bases). CDR3 length equals 16 residues. Per germline, CDR1 MGHRA and CDR2 YSYEKL. V dropped 2 bases and J dropped 1 base, with 9 bases sitting between them. The CDR3 sequence: CASSQRTGSGANVLTF. CDR3 DNA: TGCGCCAGCAGCCAAAGAACAGGGTCTGGGGCCAACGTCCTGACTTTC.

The rearrangement joins TRBV5-6 to TRBJ2-1, with D possibly matching TRBD2 (6 bases). The CDR3 sequence is 15 residues long. The germline V gene encodes CDR1 SGHDT and CDR2 YYEEEE. V was clipped by 0 bases and J by 9 bases, with 16 bases between them. The CDR3 nucleotides are TGTGCCAGCAGCTTGGAGGTCGGAGGGGTCAGTGAGCAGTTCTTC. This codes for CASSLEVGGVSEQFF.

This rearrangement joins TRBV11-3 to TRBJ1-1; weak D call: TRBD1 (6 bases). CDR1 SGHNT and CDR2 YENEEA come from the germline V gene. V shed 1 base and J shed 3 bases, with 18 bases lying between them. The CDR3 is made up of 17 amino acids. The CDR3 protein is CASSLGETGFPYTEAFF. The CDR3 coding sequence is TGTGCCAGCAGCTTAGGGGAGACAGGATTTCCATACACTGAAGCTTTCTTT.

The genes are TRBV18 and TRBJ2-5, with 8 bases aligning to TRBD1. The J call may be faulty, since TRBJ2-7 better matches the DNA end. Germline V gene data show CDR1 as KGHSH and CDR2 as LQKENI. CDR3 length equals 14 residues. CDR3 nucleotide sequence: TGTGCCAGCTCATGGGGGCCGACAGGGGTCGAGCAGTACTTC. This codes for CASSWGPTGVEQYF.